Below, 14 T cell receptor beta chains from the same sample are listed, as sequenced in a study of T cell changes during pregnancy in multiple sclerosis. The protocol was immunoSEQ multiplex PCR, while the TCRdb copy is restricted to in-frame clones and leaves out a portion. The repertoire holds just over 35,000 clones, with roughly 90% as singletons. The input for sequencing was CD4+ T cells from peripheral blood mononuclear cells, taken after pregnancy. These receptors originate from a female donor in good health, enrolled as a control in a pregnancy study.

The chain joins TRBV6-1 to TRBJ1-6, with 7 bases that match TRBD1. Germline trimming cut 3 bases from V and 14 bases from J; bases unmatched to any gene: 13. The CDR3 spans 15 residues. The V gene's germline CDR1 is MNHNS and CDR2 SASEGT. CDR3 DNA: TGTGCCAGCAGTGAGGGGACAGCTGTACGTGGGGCCCTCCACTTT. Its protein is CASSEGTAVRGALHF.

A note on this clone: At one end, the junction sequence differs from germline, possibly due to a read error. In DNA form, the CDR3 reads TGTGCCAGCAGCCTAGGGGGGGCGGATCAGCCCCAGCATTTT. Encoded protein: CASSLGGADQPQHF. J is TRBJ1-5 and V is TRBV13; perhaps TRBD1 as D (6 bases). CDR3 length equals 14 residues. From germline, CDR1 is PRHDT and CDR2 FYEKMQ (reference sequence).

The gene calls are TRBV6-1 and TRBJ1-5; no firm D call. The CDR3 length is 15 residues. The germline V gene has CDR1 MNHNS and CDR2 SASEGT. V was shortened by 1 base and J by 1 base, with 8 bases between the two germline ends. The CDR3 sequence: CASSEDRISNQPQHF. The CDR3 nucleotides read TGTGCCAGCAGTGAAGACAGAATAAGCAATCAGCCCCAGCATTTT.

V gene TRBV18 combines with J gene TRBJ2-1; 7 bases align to TRBD2. V gave up 3 bases and J gave up 5 bases; unmatched junction bases: 4. CDR1 KGHSH and CDR2 LQKENI come from the germline V gene. CDR3 size: 14 residues. CDR3 sequence reads: CASSPASGNNEQFF. In DNA form, the CDR3 reads TGTGCCAGCTCACCGGCTAGCGGTAACAATGAGCAGTTCTTC.

The V gene is TRBV9, the J gene TRBJ1-2; TRBD1 matches at 9 bases. Germline V lookup: CDR1 SGDLS, CDR2 YYNGEE. J lost 10 bases, V lost 0 bases, and 7 bases had no gene match. This CDR3 comprises 14 residues. In nucleotides, the CDR3 is TGTGCCAGCAGCGTAGTGAGGACAGGGGTTTCCTACACCTTC. Its translation is CASSVVRTGVSYTF. The full variable domain, with the rest looked up from reference TRBV9 and TRBJ1-2, is DSGVTQTPKHLITATGQRVTLRCSPRSGDLSVYWYQQSLDQGLQFLIQYYNGEERAKGNILERFSAQQFPDLHSELNLSSLELGDSALYFCASSVVRTGVSYTFGSGTRLTVV.

Turning to this clone: The sample carries other DNA sequences with the same CDR3. The rearrangement links TRBV9 to TRBJ2-2, with D perhaps TRBD1 (5 bases). The V and J ends lost 0 bases and 4 bases respectively, with 13 bases between them. Germline loops: CDR1 SGDLS, CDR2 YYNGEE. This CDR3 has 16 amino acids. The CDR3 loop reads CASSVVSGRGTGELFF. The CDR3 DNA is TGTGCCAGCAGCGTAGTCTCCGGAAGGGGCACCGGGGAGCTGTTTTTT. The variable domain in full, completed from reference TRBV9 and TRBJ2-2, reads DSGVTQTPKHLITATGQRVTLRCSPRSGDLSVYWYQQSLDQGLQFLIQYYNGEERAKGNILERFSAQQFPDLHSELNLSSLELGDSALYFCASSVVSGRGTGELFFGEGSRLTVL.

A few counts support this clone. V is TRBV27 and J is TRBJ2-7; 8 nucleotides align to TRBD1. The CDR3 sequence is 15 residues long. Germline loops: CDR1 MNHEY, CDR2 SMNVEV (reference sequence). Losses at the gene ends were 6 bases for V and 1 base for J; bases not matched to a gene: 8. The CDR3 is CASSSRTGRSYEQYF. The DNA of the CDR3 is TGTGCCAGCAGCTCCCGGACAGGGAGATCCTACGAGCAGTACTTC.

The V gene is TRBV19, the J gene TRBJ2-7; tentative D call: TRBD2 (5 bases). The CDR3 runs to 14 residues. Germline CDR1 and CDR2: LNHDA and SQIVND (reference sequence). Trimming shortened V by 0 bases and J by 1 base, and 7 bases separated the two germline ends. For the CDR3, the DNA is TGTGCCAGTAGTATAGATCGGGGTTCCTACGAGCAGTACTTC. Translation gives CASSIDRGSYEQYF.

This chain joins TRBV6-4 and TRBJ1-4; 8 bases align to TRBD1. Per germline, CDR1 MRHNA and CDR2 SNTAGT. J lost 8 bases, V lost 7 bases, and 9 bases had no gene match. This CDR3 has 14 amino acids. CDR3 in amino acids: CASTGAGGQEKLFF. The CDR3, as DNA: TGTGCCAGCACCGGGGCAGGGGGCCAAGAAAAACTGTTTTTT.

The chain couples TRBV19 to TRBJ2-2; D possibly corresponds to TRBD1 (8 bases). Trimming shortened V by 6 bases and J by 3 bases, and 20 bases separated the two germline ends. The CDR3 spans 17 residues. Germline assignment: CDR1 LNHDA and CDR2 SQIVND (reference sequence). CDR3 region: CASRRTGKAGDTGELFF. The CDR3 region has the DNA TGTGCCAGTAGACGGACAGGGAAGGCGGGGGACACCGGGGAGCTGTTTTTT.

V usage is TRBV15 and J usage is TRBJ2-4; the match to TRBD2 covers 11 bases. Germline assignment: CDR1 LNHNV and CDR2 YYDKDF (reference sequence). The CDR3 has 18 amino acids. The V gene end was trimmed by 1 base and the J gene end by 0 bases; junction bases not matched to a gene: 5. The CDR3 reads CATSRGSGRALAKNIQYF. In DNA, the CDR3 is TGTGCCACCAGCAGAGGTAGCGGGAGGGCCCTAGCCAAAAACATTCAGTACTTC.

J is TRBJ2-7 and V is TRBV11-3, with D possibly TRBD2 on 5 matching bases. Trimming pared 1 base from V and 6 bases from J, leaving 13 bases between. The CDR3 contains 14 residues. Germline values: CDR1 SGHNT, CDR2 YENEEA. The CDR3 reads CASSLGRATSEQYF. The CDR3 DNA follows: TGTGCCAGCAGCTTAGGGCGGGCCACCTCCGAGCAGTACTTC.

By share of the sample, this clone is medium-sized (0.01 to 0.1%). This chain links TRBV29-1 with TRBJ2-7, with 8 positions matching TRBD1. The CDR3 is made up of 14 amino acids. CDR1 is SQVTM, CDR2 ANQGSEA, per germline. Losses at the gene ends were 7 bases for V and 6 bases for J; bases not matched to a gene: 14. CDR3 DNA sequence: TGCAGCGGGGCCTTCGGGACAGGCCCTGTCGAGCAGTACTTC. This gives the protein CSGAFGTGPVEQYF.

This clone was counted only a few times. The genes are TRBV6-1 and TRBJ1-2; D not resolved. Trimming pared 2 bases from V and 3 bases from J, leaving 13 bases between. This CDR3 has 15 residues. The V gene's germline CDR1 is MNHNS and CDR2 SASEGT. The CDR3 DNA reads TGTGCCAGCAGTGAACGACGAGGTAATTACTATGGCTACACCTTC. It yields the protein CASSERRGNYYGYTF.